The sequence of this T cell receptor beta chain was determined in a study of monozygotic twins with inflammatory bowel disease. This CDR3 region has 14 residues. CDR1 SGHTA and CDR2 FQGTGA come from the germline V gene. Template switching added UMIs carrying a 6-nucleotide sample barcode. TCRdb reprocessed the 5' RACE reads and stores each CDR3 protein as one record, lacking DNA. The sample's table shows fewer than 550,000 distinct CDR3 sequences. What was sequenced was blood. The chain is built from TRBV7-3 and TRBJ2-2; there is no DNA to check the TCRdb D call of TRBD1. The TCR comes from a human donor with ulcerative colitis or Crohn's disease, or a healthy co-twin of an affected twin (not recorded which). This chain's CDR3 is CASSAGGVPGELFF.